This is a list of T cell receptor beta chains from one sample in a study of T cell repertoires in cytomegalovirus infection. Which antigens these TCRs recognize remains unknown. TCRdb passed the reads through MiXCR, listing each CDR3 protein once. This sample has 250,000 to 300,000 distinct CDR3 sequences, with roughly a fifth found just once. The sample here was cultured PBMCs, taken from culture after CMV antigen stimulation. The source of these receptors is a human donor in good health (CMV status not recorded). Some clones in this sample may be carry-over from other donors' samples. The CDR3 runs from the conserved cysteine through the conserved F or W. The D gene is left open where the match is weak. Clone size, where shown, is once, few, many, or a class for clones that have expanded.

CASSDREKSPPDTQYF TGTGCCAGCAGCGACCGGGAGAAGTCCCCCCCAGATACGCAGTATTTT NA TRBJ2-3 TRBV11-3 NA
CASSLLAAAPYNEQFF TGTGCCAGCAGCTTATTGGCAGCGGCTCCCTACAATGAGCAGTTCTTC many TRBJ2-1 TRBV7-2 NA
CASSPGGSRYGYTF TGTGCCAGCAGCCCTGGTGGCAGCCGCTATGGCTACACCTTC many TRBJ1-2 TRBV28 NA
CASRSTFEQFF TGTGCCAGCCGATCCACATTCGAGCAGTTCTTC few TRBJ2-1 TRBV7-9 NA
CASSPRPLDGRLTF TGTGCCAGCAGCCCGCGACCCCTGGACGGCCGGCTAACCTTC many TRBJ1-2 TRBV7-2 NA
CASSQDQVAFNEQFF TGCGCCAGCAGCCAAGATCAGGTCGCCTTCAATGAGCAGTTCTTC NA TRBJ2-1 TRBV4-3 NA
CATSRGQKETQYF TGTGCCACCAGTAGAGGACAGAAAGAGACCCAGTACTTC NA TRBJ2-5 TRBV24-1 NA
CAPQGVSLPSGANVLTF TGTGCCCCCCAGGGGGTTTCTTTACCCTCTGGGGCCAACGTCCTGACTTTC NA TRBJ2-6 TRBV7-6 TRBD1
CASSPLGGAPTSTDTQYF TGCGCCAGCAGCCCCCTGGGGGGAGCCCCAACTAGCACAGATACGCAGTATTTT many TRBJ2-3 TRBV5-1 NA
CASRQRLGTVNEQFF TGTGCCAGCAGGCAGAGACTAGGTACCGTAAATGAGCAGTTCTTC NA TRBJ2-1 TRBV2 NA
CASSAEGGLTKNIQYF TGTGCCAGCAGTGCCGAGGGGGGGTTAACCAAAAACATTCAGTACTTC NA TRBJ2-4 TRBV2 NA
CATRKELANEQFF TGTGCCACCCGGAAGGAGTTGGCCAATGAGCAGTTCTTC NA TRBJ2-1 TRBV27 NA
CASSLSPSGTTDTQYF TGTGCCAGCAGTTTATCGCCTAGCGGGACCACAGATACGCAGTATTTT few TRBJ2-3 TRBV27 TRBD2
CASSSHRGGRNTEAFF TGTGCCAGCAGTTCCCACAGGGGAGGGCGGAACACTGAAGCTTTCTTT NA TRBJ1-1 TRBV6-2/TRBV6-3 TRBD1
CASSLTEVRTDTQYF TGTGCCAGCAGCCTGACGGAAGTCCGCACAGATACGCAGTATTTT many TRBJ2-3 TRBV7-6 NA
CASSLSPRTGIIPDTQYF TGTGCCAGCAGCTTATCCCCCAGAACGGGCATAATCCCAGATACGCAGTATTTT many TRBJ2-3 TRBV7-2 NA
CASSQVAPRDNTGELFF TGTGCCAGCAGCCAAGTGGCCCCGCGGGACAACACCGGGGAGCTGTTTTTT many TRBJ2-2 TRBV3-1 NA
CASSLPGLEQFF TGCGCCAGCAGCCTCCCGGGACTTGAGCAGTTCTTC NA TRBJ2-1 TRBV4-1 NA
CSAQLAGLTDTQYF TGCAGTGCCCAGCTAGCGGGCCTCACAGATACGCAGTATTTT NA TRBJ2-3 TRBV20-1 TRBD2
CASTPLTVGNEQFF TGTGCCAGCACCCCTTTGACAGTCGGCAATGAGCAGTTCTTC few TRBJ2-1 TRBV5-4 NA
CSARSRTSNRQFF TGCAGTGCTAGATCCCGGACTTCGAATCGACAGTTCTTC NA TRBJ2-1 TRBV20-1 NA
CASSEDSSQYEQYF TGTGCCAGCAGTGAGGACAGTAGTCAATACGAGCAGTACTTC many TRBJ2-7 TRBV2 NA
CASTPDREESEQFF TGTGCCAGTACCCCAGACAGGGAAGAGAGTGAGCAGTTCTTC few TRBJ2-1 TRBV19 TRBD1
CASSYSKDTQYF TGTGCCAGCAGTTACTCGAAAGATACGCAGTATTTT many TRBJ2-3 TRBV6-2/TRBV6-3 NA
CASSEVLAGVQYF TGTGCCAGCAGTGAGGTCCTAGCGGGAGTTCAGTACTTC many TRBJ2-7 TRBV6-1 TRBD2
CASSQDHSGRAFSF TGTGCCAGCAGCCAAGACCACAGCGGGAGGGCCTTCTCCTTC NA TRBJ2-7 TRBV3-1 TRBD2
CASSLGGRRSIYNEQFF TGTGCCAGCAGTTTAGGTGGTAGAAGGTCGATCTACAATGAGCAGTTCTTC NA TRBJ2-1 TRBV12-3/TRBV12-4 NA
CSAMPGTGYGYTF TGCAGTGCTATGCCCGGGACAGGGTATGGCTACACCTTC NA TRBJ1-2 TRBV20-1 TRBD1
CSAGGYTGELFF TGCAGTGCTGGCGGATACACCGGGGAGCTGTTTTTT few TRBJ2-2 TRBV20-1 NA
CASSQTIPGGYGNTIYF TGCGCCAGCAGCCAAACAATACCGGGGGGTTATGGAAACACCATATATTTT NA TRBJ1-3 TRBV4-3 NA
CASSFAGLPHQPQHF TGTGCCAGCAGTTTCGCCGGCCTACCCCATCAGCCCCAGCATTTT few TRBJ1-5 TRBV27 NA
CASSLVSKNTEAFF TGTGCCAGCAGCTTAGTTTCCAAGAACACTGAAGCTTTCTTT NA TRBJ1-1 TRBV7-8 NA